This T cell receptor beta chain was sequenced in a study of blood T cells in healthy people across ages. Points from the study as a whole: Older age coincided with a roughly linear decline in TCR beta diversity per million T cells. Lack of knowledge of donor CMV status possibly confounded expanded clonotype changes.

Comment on this clonotype: Its antigen is as yet unknown.

CDR1 is MDHEN and CDR2 is SYDVKM in the germline V gene. V was cut by 0 bases and J by 3 bases, with 6 bases left in between. This CDR3 comprises 14 residues. Sample-barcoded 5' priming and a J-beta primer mix drove a second PCR of 7 to 11 cycles. TCRdb used MiXCR to reprocess the 5' RACE reads, holding one entry per CDR3 protein. The sample holds roughly 730,000 distinct CDR3 sequences, just over 55% seen once. The material sequenced was blood. The TCR originated in a man aged 35-49 years in good health. V gene TRBV28 combines with J gene TRBJ2-1; D ambiguous. The CDR3 DNA reads TGTGCCAGCAGTTTATGGCAGGACTACAATGAGCAGTTCTTC. The encoded protein is CASSLWQDYNEQFF.